A single sample gave rise to the 31 T cell receptor beta chains below, sequenced in a study of T cells after posttransplantation cyclophosphamide. Data came from immunoSEQ multiplex PCR; TCRdb stores just in-frame clones and leaves some out. The data contain roughly 20,000 clones, over 95% of them singletons. The naive gate required viable CD3+CD4+ or CD3+CD8+ cells with CCR7+CD45RA+CD45RO-CD95-CD27+CD28+ phenotype. The specimen was naive CD4+ T cells sorted from PBMCs. These receptors were taken from a man aged 35 to 55 in good health, CMV-negative, and a related stem cell transplant donor.

This sequence joins TRBV19 and TRBJ1-4; tentative D call: TRBD1 (6 bases). The V and J ends lost 6 bases and 8 bases respectively, with 19 bases between them. This CDR3 comprises 15 residues. CDR1 is LNHDA, CDR2 SQIVND, per germline (reference sequence). The CDR3 sequence is CASRVAGVSEEKLFF. The CDR3 DNA is TGTGCCAGTAGGGTCGCAGGGGTTTCGGAAGAAAAACTGTTTTTT.

The J gene is TRBJ2-3, the V gene TRBV5-8, with 9 bases identical to TRBD2. J was trimmed by 1 base and V by 4 bases; bases with no gene match: 7. The CDR3 loop spans 16 amino acids. Per germline, CDR1 SGHTS and CDR2 YDEGEE. CDR3 protein: CASSKRTSARTDTQYF. CDR3 coding DNA: TGTGCCAGCAGCAAGAGGACTAGCGCCCGCACAGATACGCAGTATTTT. The full variable domain, in which reference TRBV5-8 and TRBJ2-3 provide the parts outside the CDR3, is EAGVTQSPTHLIKTRGQQATLRCSPISGHTSVYWYQQALGLGLQFLLWYDEGEERNRGNFPPRFSGRQFPNYSSELNVNALELEDSALYLCASSKRTSARTDTQYFGPGTRLTVL.

This chain connects TRBV5-4 to TRBJ1-2; 9 bases are a match to TRBD1. Looked up from germline, CDR1 is SGHNT and CDR2 is YYREEE (reference sequence). The length of the CDR3 is 13 residues. J gave up 8 bases and V 3 bases, and 5 bases lay outside the gene matches. This CDR3 is CASSSTGGIGYTF. The CDR3, as DNA: TGTGCCAGCAGCTCGACAGGGGGGATCGGCTACACCTTC.

This sequence joins TRBV28 and TRBJ1-1; no reliable D call. The CDR3 consists of 13 residues. The V gene's germline CDR1 is MDHEN and CDR2 SYDVKM. V lost 4 bases to trimming and J lost 9 bases, with 15 bases between them. This CDR3 is CASSSLDVTKAFF. The CDR3 DNA is TGTGCCAGCAGTTCCCTAGACGTAACTAAAGCTTTCTTT.

This chain links TRBV19 with TRBJ1-5; D might be TRBD1 (6 bases). V lost 3 bases and J lost 2, with 11 bases in between. Germline CDR1 LNHDA, CDR2 SQIVND (reference sequence). This CDR3 is built from 15 residues. As DNA, the CDR3 is TGTGCCAGTAGTATCTGGGGGCGCGGCAATCAGCCCCAGCATTTT. Encoded protein: CASSIWGRGNQPQHF.

This clone was counted once. The V gene is TRBV2, the J gene TRBJ2-6, with D possibly TRBD1 on 5 matching bases. The germline gives CDR1 SNHLY, CDR2 FYNNEI. V lost 7 bases to trimming and J lost 2 bases, with 9 bases between them. This CDR3 is built from 14 residues. CDR3 nucleotides: TGTGCCAGCAATACCAGGGCTGGGGCCAACGTCCTGACTTTC. It is translated as CASNTRAGANVLTF.

J is TRBJ1-4 and V is TRBV19; no firm D call. V gave up 1 base and J gave up 3 bases, with 6 bases separating them. The CDR3 length is 14 residues. Looked up from germline, CDR1 is LNHDA and CDR2 is SQIVND (reference sequence). The CDR3 DNA reads as TGTGCCAGTAGTATAGGCCCGGCTAATGAAAAACTGTTTTTT. It specifies CASSIGPANEKLFF. The whole variable domain, remainder taken from reference TRBV19 and TRBJ1-4, is DGGITQSPKYLFRKEGQNVTLSCEQNLNHDAMYWYRQDPGQGLRLIYYSQIVNDFQKGDIAEGYSVSREKKESFPLTVTSAQKNPTAFYLCASSIGPANEKLFFGSGTQLSVL.

Only one count was recorded for this clone. This rearrangement joins TRBV19 to TRBJ2-5; the match to TRBD1 covers 7 bases. This CDR3 is 14 amino acids long. The germline V gene has CDR1 LNHDA and CDR2 SQIVND (reference sequence). V shed 8 bases and J 2 bases; nucleotides not matched to a gene: 8. Here the CDR3 reads CASARTGGQETQYF. CDR3 coding DNA: TGTGCCAGTGCGCGGACAGGCGGACAAGAGACCCAGTACTTC.

V gene TRBV7-2 combines with J gene TRBJ2-5, with 7 bases that match TRBD1. CDR1 SGHTA and CDR2 FQGNSA come from the germline V gene. The V gene end was trimmed by 4 bases and the J gene end by 5 bases; junction bases not matched to a gene: 4. This CDR3 has 13 amino acids. CDR3 in amino acids: CASSSDRDETQYF. The CDR3 nucleotides read TGTGCCAGCAGCTCCGACAGGGACGAGACCCAGTACTTC.

The J gene is TRBJ2-7, the V gene TRBV11-3; 8 bases are a match to TRBD1. Germline V lookup: CDR1 SGHNT, CDR2 YENEEA. The CDR3 is 15 residues long. Trimming removed 1 base from V and 4 bases from J; junction bases left unmatched: 6. The CDR3 loop is CASSLAGTGPYEQYF. In nucleotides, the CDR3 is TGTGCCAGCAGCTTAGCCGGGACAGGACCATACGAGCAGTACTTC.

The rearrangement joins TRBV28 to TRBJ2-1; weak D call: TRBD2 (6 bases). Germline V gene lookup returns CDR1 MDHEN and CDR2 SYDVKM. Trimming cost V 7 bases and J 6 bases, with 16 bases left between them. The CDR3 covers 14 residues. The DNA of the CDR3 is TGTGCCAGCACTAGAGGGAGGTTCGGCAATGAGCAGTTCTTC. Translating it yields CASTRGRFGNEQFF.

V is TRBV27 and J is TRBJ2-7; 7 bases align to TRBD2. CDR3 length: 12 residues. V was pared by 4 bases and J by 7 bases, with 4 bases of the junction left unmatched. CDR1 is MNHEY and CDR2 is SMNVEV in the germline V gene (reference sequence). This CDR3 is CASSSLGGEQYF. CDR3 DNA sequence: TGTGCCAGCAGTTCCCTCGGGGGGGAGCAGTACTTC.

J is TRBJ2-7 and V is TRBV15; the D is unclear. The germline V gene encodes CDR1 LNHNV and CDR2 YYDKDF (reference sequence). This CDR3 region has 14 residues. Trimming stripped 0 bases from V and 2 bases from J, with 8 bases between. In DNA form, the CDR3 reads TGTGCCACCAGCAGAGACGTTGTTCCCTACGAGCAGTACTTC. Protein sequence: CATSRDVVPYEQYF.

This chain joins TRBV30 and TRBJ2-5, with D perhaps matching TRBD2 (6 bases). Trimming took 0 bases from V and 2 from J, leaving 10 bases between them. The CDR3 has 14 residues. Germline V gives CDR1 GTSNPN, CDR2 SVGIG (reference sequence). The CDR3 coding sequence is TGTGCCTGGAGTGTACGGGGGATACAAGAGACCCAGTACTTC. It translates to CAWSVRGIQETQYF. Full variable domain (outside the CDR3, taken from reference TRBV30 and TRBJ2-5): SQTIHQWPATLVQPVGSPLSLECTVEGTSNPNLYWYRQAAGRGLQLLFYSVGIGQISSEVPQNLSASRPQDRQFILSSKKLLLSDSGFYLCAWSVRGIQETQYFGPGTRLLVL.

The chain recombines TRBV6-5 with TRBJ1-1; D might be TRBD1 (5 bases). Germline loops: CDR1 MNHEY, CDR2 SVGAGI. V was trimmed by 3 bases and J by 5 bases, leaving 13 bases between them. The CDR3 is 14 residues long. The CDR3 is CASSYRGVGTEAFF. Written as DNA, the CDR3 is TGTGCCAGCAGTTATAGGGGCGTAGGTACTGAAGCTTTCTTT.

Points on this clone: One end of the junction is discordant with germline, which a read error may explain. Other DNA sequences within the sample encode an identical CDR3. The V and J genes are TRBV6-5 and TRBJ2-3, with 12 bases fitting TRBD2. This CDR3 contains 16 residues. The V gene's germline CDR1 is MNHEY and CDR2 SVGAGI. CDR3 coding DNA: TGCGCCAGCAGTTACTTACTAGCGGGAGGTGGAGATACGCAGTATTTT. Translation gives CASSYLLAGGGDTQYF.

V gene TRBV19 combines with J gene TRBJ1-5, with a weak D call TRBD1 (5 bases). Per germline, CDR1 LNHDA and CDR2 SQIVND (reference sequence). V lost 8 bases to trimming and J lost 13 bases, with 12 bases between them. The CDR3 loop spans 10 amino acids. The CDR3 DNA is TGTGCCAGTGGTCCGGACAAGCAGCATTTT. Its protein is CASGPDKQHF.

The CDR3 loop reads CASSSGPRGETQYF. The CDR3 DNA reads as TGTGCCAGCAGCTCCGGGCCCAGAGGGGAGACCCAGTACTTC. The chain recombines TRBV5-5 with TRBJ2-5; possibly TRBD2 for D (5 bases). Between the trimmed V and J ends, which lost 3 bases and 5 bases, there was a span of 14 bases. Germline V gives CDR1 SGHKS, CDR2 YYEKEE (reference sequence). This CDR3 contains 14 residues.

The sample holds one count of this clone. The chain uses TRBV28 and TRBJ2-1, with TRBD2 identical over 8 bases. CDR1 MDHEN and CDR2 SYDVKM come from the germline V gene. Trimming removed 5 bases from V and 4 bases from J; junction bases left unmatched: 7. CDR3 length equals 15 residues. The CDR3 sequence is CASSLFAGGYNEQFF. CDR3 nucleotides: TGTGCCAGCAGTCTCTTTGCGGGAGGTTACAATGAGCAGTTCTTC.

The chain carries TRBV28 and TRBJ2-7, with 9 bases aligning to TRBD1. The CDR3 consists of 13 residues. The junction had 5 bases not matched to a gene; V was cut back by 8 bases and J by 3 bases. Germline-derived CDR1 and CDR2 are MDHEN and SYDVKM. CDR3 nucleotides: TGTGCCAGCCCGGGACAGGGAGACTACGAGCAGTACTTC. This sequence encodes CASPGQGDYEQYF. Full variable domain (remainder filled in from reference TRBV28 and TRBJ2-7): DVKVTQSSRYLVKRTGEKVFLECVQDMDHENMFWYRQDPGLGLRLIYFSYDVKMKEKGDIPEGYSVSREKKERFSLILESASTNQTSMYLCASPGQGDYEQYFGPGTRLTVT.

The rearrangement links TRBV19 to TRBJ1-1; D is possibly TRBD1 (5 bases). V lost 6 bases to trimming and J lost 9 bases, with 20 bases between them. CDR1 and CDR2 from the germline V gene are LNHDA and SQIVND (reference sequence). This CDR3 has 14 amino acids. CDR3 residues: CASRAQGNLPQAFF. In nucleotides, the CDR3 is TGTGCCAGTAGGGCTCAGGGAAACCTGCCTCAAGCTTTCTTT.

CDR3 region: CASRRTSSSEQYF. CDR3 in DNA: TGTGCCAGCAGGAGGACTAGCTCGAGCGAGCAGTACTTC. The genes are TRBV7-9 and TRBJ2-7, with 8 bases matching TRBD2. The CDR3 totals 13 residues. Germline V gene sequence: CDR1 SEHNR, CDR2 FQNEAQ (reference sequence). V lost 6 bases to trimming and J lost 6 bases; unmatched junction nucleotides: 7.

V and J are TRBV4-1 and TRBJ2-3; TRBD2 might be the D (6 bases). The CDR3 covers 15 residues. V dropped 4 bases and J dropped 2 bases, with 13 bases sitting between them. Germline V gives CDR1 MGHRA, CDR2 YSYEKL. The CDR3 loop reads CASSPLALFTDTQYF. The CDR3 coding sequence is TGCGCCAGCAGCCCGCTAGCGCTATTCACAGATACGCAGTATTTT.

The chain couples TRBV6-5 to TRBJ2-7; TRBD2 aligns across 12 bases. Trimming cost V 5 bases and J 5 bases; bases outside gene matches: 7. This CDR3 has 15 amino acids. Per germline, CDR1 MNHEY and CDR2 SVGAGI. The CDR3, as DNA: TGTGCCAGCAGTCCTCCGGGACTAGCGGGCAACGAGCAGTACTTC. Protein: CASSPPGLAGNEQYF.

The chain employs TRBV28 and TRBJ1-2; D perhaps matches TRBD1 (6 bases). Per germline, CDR1 MDHEN and CDR2 SYDVKM. This CDR3 has 17 residues. The V gene lost 6 bases and the J gene lost 0 bases, with 20 bases spanning the gap. The chain's CDR3 is CASRESGQLSANYGYTF. DNA for the CDR3: TGTGCCAGCAGGGAATCGGGACAACTCTCGGCTAACTATGGCTACACCTTC.

The V call is TRBV14, the J call TRBJ1-1, with a weak D call TRBD1 (6 bases). CDR3 length: 16 residues. V was clipped by 6 bases and J by 1 base, with 18 bases between them. Germline V CDR1 and CDR2: SGHDN, FVKESK. The CDR3 DNA reads as TGTGCCAGCAGTCGCCTGGGGGGGCGCGCGAACACTGAAGCTTTCTTT. It specifies CASSRLGGRANTEAFF.

CDR3 nucleotides: TGTGCCAGCAGTTACGTACCGGGCGAGCAGTACTTC. This codes for CASSYVPGEQYF. The chain couples TRBV6-5 to TRBJ2-7; D remains unclear. The V gene lost 2 bases and the J gene lost 6 bases, with 8 bases spanning the gap. CDR1 is MNHEY, CDR2 SVGAGI, per germline. This CDR3 has 12 residues.

The chain joins TRBV25-1 to TRBJ1-1; D is possibly TRBD1 (5 bases). There are 14 residues in the CDR3. The germline gives CDR1 MGHDK, CDR2 SYGVNS. V was shortened by 1 base and J by 3 bases, with 9 bases between the two germline ends. Here the CDR3 DNA reads TGTGCCAGCAGTGAATTCGGGGGATACACTGAAGCTTTCTTT. Its translation: CASSEFGGYTEAFF.

This chain joins TRBV29-1 and TRBJ1-2; the D gene is possibly TRBD1 (6 bases). This CDR3 has 11 amino acids. Germline V gene lookup returns CDR1 SQVTM and CDR2 ANQGSEA. Trimming pared 7 bases from V and 8 bases from J, leaving 14 bases between. This chain's CDR3 is CSAETGLGYTF. CDR3 nucleotide sequence: TGCAGCGCCGAAACAGGGCTCGGCTACACCTTC.

This chain links TRBV5-1 with TRBJ1-1; D is possibly TRBD1 (6 bases). Trimming stripped 1 base from V and 6 bases from J, with 13 bases between. Looked up from germline, CDR1 is SGHRS and CDR2 is YFSETQ. The CDR3 is made up of 14 amino acids. CDR3 in amino acids: CASSLRTDIAEAFF. DNA for the CDR3: TGCGCCAGCAGCTTGAGGACAGATATCGCTGAAGCTTTCTTT.

The chain employs TRBV30 and TRBJ2-2; D perhaps matches TRBD1 (6 bases). CDR3 size: 14 residues. Germline CDR1 is GTSNPN and CDR2 is SVGIG (reference sequence). The V and J ends lost 1 base and 4 bases respectively, with 10 bases between them. CDR3 sequence (DNA): TGTGCCTGGAGTGCCGGGACAATCACCGGGGAGCTGTTTTTT. This sequence encodes CAWSAGTITGELFF. The whole variable domain, filled in from reference TRBV30 and TRBJ2-2, reads SQTIHQWPATLVQPVGSPLSLECTVEGTSNPNLYWYRQAAGRGLQLLFYSVGIGQISSEVPQNLSASRPQDRQFILSSKKLLLSDSGFYLCAWSAGTITGELFFGEGSRLTVL.